This is a list of T cell receptor beta chains from one sample in a study of early T cells in non-severe SARS-CoV-2 infection. TCRdb itself ran the 5' RACE reads through MiXCR, one entry per CDR3 protein. The sample lists about 97,000 distinct CDR3 sequences; around 10% were seen once. Sequenced material: whole blood, taken at baseline. The receptors were gathered from an adult who was a healthcare worker with PCR-confirmed SARS-CoV-2 infection or an uninfected control (not recorded which). Both conserved end residues are part of each CDR3. D genes are given only for firm matches. Size values are once, few and many counts, or a class for expanded clones, and some rows have none.

V	J	D	size	DNA	CDR3
TRBV20-1	TRBJ2-2	TRBD2	few	TGCAGTGCTAGAGATCGGGAGGGCCCTGACACCGGGGAGCTGTTTTTT	CSARDREGPDTGELFF
TRBV5-1	TRBJ2-7	NA	many	TGCGCCAGCAGCTTGGGGATCCGAATGTTTTCGTCCTACGAGCAGTACTTC	CASSLGIRMFSSYEQYF
TRBV7-3	TRBJ2-7	NA	few	TGTGCCAGCAGCTCCTTCTCCTACGAGCAGTACTTC	CASSSFSYEQYF
TRBV3-1	TRBJ1-1	NA	many	TGTGCCAGCAGCCAAGATCTACGGCTTAAGAACACTGAAGCTTTCTTT	CASSQDLRLKNTEAFF
TRBV6-5	TRBJ2-2	TRBD1	NA	TGTGCCAGCACACCAGGGGGCACCGGGGAGCTGTTTTTT	CASTPGGTGELFF
TRBV5-6	TRBJ1-2	NA	many	TGTGCCAGCAGCTCTCTTGGTTCAGACGGGCGTAATGGCTACACCTTC	CASSSLGSDGRNGYTF
TRBV24-1	TRBJ2-3	NA	NA	TGTGCCACCAGTGAGCCTAGATCAGATACGCAGTATTTT	CATSEPRSDTQYF
TRBV3-1	TRBJ2-2	NA	few	TGTGCCAGCAGCCAAATGCGTGGCGGGGAGCTGTTTTTT	CASSQMRGGELFF
TRBV5-1	TRBJ1-4	NA	NA	TGCGCCAGCAGCCCGGAGGGGGATTGGACTAATGAAAAACTGTTTTTT	CASSPEGDWTNEKLFF
TRBV20-1	TRBJ2-5	NA	few	TGCAGTGCTTCCCAGGACGAGACCCAGTACTTC	CSASQDETQYF
TRBV10-3	TRBJ1-2	NA	NA	TGTGCCATCAGTGAGTCAGGGGTCGGCTATGGCTACACCTTC	CAISESGVGYGYTF
TRBV19	TRBJ1-2	TRBD1	few	TGTGCCAGTAGTATGGGGAGACAGGGGAACTATGGCTACACCTTC	CASSMGRQGNYGYTF
TRBV11-2	TRBJ2-5	TRBD1	NA	TGTGCCAGCAGCCCGACAGGGTGGGGCCAAGAGACCCAGTACTTC	CASSPTGWGQETQYF
TRBV6-1	TRBJ2-7	NA	NA	TGTGCCAGGGGGGGGCCGAGCTCCTACGAGCAGTACTTC	CARGGPSSYEQYF
TRBV29-1	TRBJ2-1	NA	NA	TGCAGCGTTAACAGGCGAAACAATGAGCAGTTCTTC	CSVNRRNNEQFF
TRBV7-6	TRBJ2-1	NA	NA	TGTGCCAGCAGCCTCTCGACTGTTGACAATGAGCAGTTCTTC	CASSLSTVDNEQFF
TRBV10-3	TRBJ1-1	NA	NA	TGTGCCATCAGTGAGTCGACCCTCACTGAAGCTTTCTTT	CAISESTLTEAFF
TRBV18	TRBJ2-7	TRBD1	many	TGTGCCAGCTCACCACCGGGACAGACGGCCTACGAGCAGTACTTC	CASSPPGQTAYEQYF
TRBV6-5	TRBJ2-2	TRBD1	few	TGTGCCAGCAGTTCGACAGGGGCAAACACCGGGGAGCTGTTTTTT	CASSSTGANTGELFF
TRBV2	TRBJ2-2	TRBD1	NA	TGTGCCAGCACTGGACAGGGCACCGGGGAGCTGTTTTTT	CASTGQGTGELFF
TRBV7-2	TRBJ2-7	TRBD2	many	TGTGCCAGCAGCTTTAGCGGGTTCGCCTACGAGCAGTACTTC	CASSFSGFAYEQYF
TRBV29-1	TRBJ2-1	NA	few	TGCAGCGTTGACGTGATGACAAGGGAGCAGTTCTTC	CSVDVMTREQFF
TRBV2	TRBJ2-1	NA	NA	TGTGCCAGCAGTGCCAGGACATCCCGGACGAGCGATGAGCAGTTCTTC	CASSARTSRTSDEQFF
TRBV7-9	TRBJ2-3	NA	NA	TGTGCCAGCAGCTGGGCTAGCACAGATACGCAGTATTTT	CASSWASTDTQYF
TRBV15	TRBJ1-6	NA	NA	TGTGCCACCAGCAGGGTGCCCTTAGGAGAGAATTCACCCCTCCACTTT	CATSRVPLGENSPLHF
TRBV7-9	TRBJ2-1	TRBD2	NA	TGTGCCAGCAGCTTGGGACTAGCGGGAGCGCATGAGCAGTTCTTC	CASSLGLAGAHEQFF
TRBV6-5	TRBJ2-3	NA	NA	TGTGCCAGCAGTTACCAAATGGGGCTGCCTCCAGATTTT	CASSYQMGLPPDF
TRBV12-3/TRBV12-4	TRBJ2-3	NA	few	TGTGCCAGCAGTTCACAGCGGGCTGGCACAGATACGCAGTATTTT	CASSSQRAGTDTQYF
TRBV21-1	TRBJ1-6	NA	NA	TGTGCCAGCAGCAAAGCGCAGGGGCTAACTACTTCACCCCTCCACTTT	CASSKAQGLTTSPLHF
TRBV11-2	TRBJ2-7	NA	NA	TGTGCCAGCAGCTCAGCTCCCTACGAGCAGTACTTC	CASSSAPYEQYF
TRBV5-6	TRBJ1-2	NA	NA	TGTGCCAGCAGCTTGACAGGGCAAATAAGCTACACCTTC	CASSLTGQISYTF
TRBV19	TRBJ2-2	TRBD1	NA	TGTGCCAGTAGTCCGGACAGGGTGGCGGCCGGGGAGCTGTTTTTT	CASSPDRVAAGELFF
TRBV6-1	TRBJ2-3	NA	NA	TGTGCCAGCAGTGCCGGCCCTCTGGATACGCAGTATTTT	CASSAGPLDTQYF
TRBV27	TRBJ2-3	TRBD2	NA	TGTGCCAGCAGTTTCGCGGGGGTCGGCACAGATACGCAGTATTTT	CASSFAGVGTDTQYF
TRBV2	TRBJ2-7	NA	NA	TGTGCCAGCAGTGAAGCAGCCTACGAGCTGTACTTC	CASSEAAYELYF
TRBV11-3	TRBJ2-1	NA	many	TGTGCCAGCAGCCTAGGGGTCTACAATGAGCAGTTCTTC	CASSLGVYNEQFF
TRBV29-1	TRBJ1-1	NA	few	TGCAGCGTTAGGATAACTGAAGCTTTCTTT	CSVRITEAFF
TRBV7-2	TRBJ2-3	NA	few	TGTGCCAGCAGCTTATTGTTTGAATCCCCCAGCACAGATACGCAGTATTTT	CASSLLFESPSTDTQYF
TRBV9	TRBJ2-2	TRBD2	few	TGTGCCAGCAGCACCAGCGGGGGTGACACCGGGGAGCTGTTTTTT	CASSTSGGDTGELFF
TRBV7-2	TRBJ2-4	NA	NA	TGTGCCAGCAGCTTGAAACAGGGATGGAACATTCAGTACTTC	CASSLKQGWNIQYF
TRBV20-1	TRBJ2-7	TRBD1	NA	TGCAGCGTAATTGGACAGGGGGCTCCTACGACCTACGAGCAGTACTTC	CSVIGQGAPTTYEQYF
TRBV30	TRBJ2-2	TRBD1	few	TGTGCCTGGACGTCAGGGACAGCCTCGATCCGCACCGGGGAGCTGTTTTTT	CAWTSGTASIRTGELFF
TRBV27	TRBJ2-7	NA	NA	TGTGCCAGCAGTTCTCTCCCACCTTACAGGATGACCGACTACGAGCAGTACTTC	CASSSLPPYRMTDYEQYF
TRBV2	TRBJ2-2	NA	many	TGTGCCAGCAACGGGGACCACACCGGGGAGCTGTTTTTT	CASNGDHTGELFF
TRBV11-3	TRBJ2-1	NA	few	TGTGCCAGCAGCTTAGTGGCAGGGGCGAATGAGCAGTTCTTC	CASSLVAGANEQFF
TRBV20-1	TRBJ2-5	TRBD2	few	TGCAGTGTCACCCGTAGCGGGAGGGGTGAGACCCAGTACTTC	CSVTRSGRGETQYF
TRBV7-9	TRBJ1-2	TRBD1	few	TGTGCCAGCAGCCAAGGGACAGGGGGCGCCTACACCTTC	CASSQGTGGAYTF
TRBV5-1	TRBJ1-1	NA	few	TGCGCCAGCAGCTTGGGGGGTGGCGCTGAAGCTTTCTTT	CASSLGGGAEAFF
TRBV18	TRBJ2-3	TRBD2	few	TGTGCCAGCTCACCTCTAGCGGGGGCCGGGACAGATACGCAGTATTTT	CASSPLAGAGTDTQYF
TRBV5-4	TRBJ2-1	NA	NA	TGTGCCAGCAGCCCGGTGGCGACTTTCAATGAGCAGTTCTTC	CASSPVATFNEQFF
TRBV6-1	TRBJ2-6	NA	many	TGTGCCAGCACCCTCTTGGGGGGGGCCAACGTCCTGACTTTC	CASTLLGGANVLTF
TRBV2	TRBJ2-5	NA	many	TGTGCCAGCAGTCGAGCGGCGTACTCAGAGACCCAGTACTTC	CASSRAAYSETQYF
TRBV29-1	TRBJ2-2	NA	NA	TGCAGCGTTGGACAGGCTCACACCGGGGAGCTGTTTTTT	CSVGQAHTGELFF